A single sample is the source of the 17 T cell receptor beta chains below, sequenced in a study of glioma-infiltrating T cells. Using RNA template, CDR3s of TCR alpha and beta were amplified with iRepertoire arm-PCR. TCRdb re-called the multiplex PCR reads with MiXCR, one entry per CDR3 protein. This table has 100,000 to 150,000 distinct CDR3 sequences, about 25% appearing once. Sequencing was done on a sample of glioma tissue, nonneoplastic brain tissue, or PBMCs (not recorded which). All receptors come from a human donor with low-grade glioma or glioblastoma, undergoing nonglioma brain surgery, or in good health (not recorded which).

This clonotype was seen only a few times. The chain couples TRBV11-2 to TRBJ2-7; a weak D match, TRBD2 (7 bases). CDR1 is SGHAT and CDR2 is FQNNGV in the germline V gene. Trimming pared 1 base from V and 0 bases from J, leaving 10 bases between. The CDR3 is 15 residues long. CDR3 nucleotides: TGTGCCAGCAGCTTAGGAGGGGGGGCCTCCTACGAGCAGTACGTC. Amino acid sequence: CASSLGGGASYEQYV.

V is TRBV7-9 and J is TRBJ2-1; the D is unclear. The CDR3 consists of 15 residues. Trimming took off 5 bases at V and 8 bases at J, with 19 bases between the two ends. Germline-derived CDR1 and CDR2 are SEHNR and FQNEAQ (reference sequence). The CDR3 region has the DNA TGTGCCAGCAGCCCCGCCGACCCCGACGTCGATGAGCAGTTCTTC. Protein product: CASSPADPDVDEQFF.

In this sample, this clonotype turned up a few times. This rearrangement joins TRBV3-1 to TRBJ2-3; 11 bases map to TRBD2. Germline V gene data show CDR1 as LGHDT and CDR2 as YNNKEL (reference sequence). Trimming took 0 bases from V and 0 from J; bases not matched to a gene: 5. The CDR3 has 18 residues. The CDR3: CASSQDIASGGSTDTQYF. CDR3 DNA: TGTGCCAGCAGCCAAGACATCGCTAGCGGGGGGAGCACAGATACGCAGTATTTT.

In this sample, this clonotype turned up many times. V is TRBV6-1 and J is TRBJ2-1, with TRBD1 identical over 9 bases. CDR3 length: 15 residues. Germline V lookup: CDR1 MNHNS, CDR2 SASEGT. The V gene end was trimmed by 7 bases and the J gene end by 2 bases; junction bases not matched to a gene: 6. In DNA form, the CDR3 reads TGTGCCAGCAAGGCTGGGGACAGGGCCTACAATGAGCAGTTCTTC. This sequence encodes CASKAGDRAYNEQFF.

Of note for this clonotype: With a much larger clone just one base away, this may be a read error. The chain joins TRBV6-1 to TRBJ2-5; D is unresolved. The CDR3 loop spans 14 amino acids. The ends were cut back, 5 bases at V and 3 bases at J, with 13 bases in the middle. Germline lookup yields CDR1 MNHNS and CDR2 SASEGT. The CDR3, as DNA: TGTGCCAGCAGTCCGTACATGGTCGAAGAGACCCAGTACTTC. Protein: CASSPYMVEETQYF.

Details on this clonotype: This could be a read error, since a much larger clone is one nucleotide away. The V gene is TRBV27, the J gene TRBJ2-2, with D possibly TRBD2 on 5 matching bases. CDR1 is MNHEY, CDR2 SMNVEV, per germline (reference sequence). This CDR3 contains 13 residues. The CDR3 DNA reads TGTGCCAGCAGTTTCGAGGTCACCGGGGAGCCGTTTTTT. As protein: CASSFEVTGEPFF.

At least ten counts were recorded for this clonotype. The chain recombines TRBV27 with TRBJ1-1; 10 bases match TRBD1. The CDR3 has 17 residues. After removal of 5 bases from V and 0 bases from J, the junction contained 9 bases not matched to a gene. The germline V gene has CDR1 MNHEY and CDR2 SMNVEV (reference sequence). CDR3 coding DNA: TGTGCCAGCAGTCCAAGGGACAGGGGAGTCTTGAACACTGAAGCTTTCTTT. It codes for CASSPRDRGVLNTEAFF.

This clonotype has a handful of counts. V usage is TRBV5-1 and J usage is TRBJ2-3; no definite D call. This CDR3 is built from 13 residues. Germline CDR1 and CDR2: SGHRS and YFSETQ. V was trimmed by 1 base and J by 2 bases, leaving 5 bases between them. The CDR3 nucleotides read TGCGCCAGCAGCTTGTGGGACACAGATACGCAGTATTTT. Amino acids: CASSLWDTDTQYF.

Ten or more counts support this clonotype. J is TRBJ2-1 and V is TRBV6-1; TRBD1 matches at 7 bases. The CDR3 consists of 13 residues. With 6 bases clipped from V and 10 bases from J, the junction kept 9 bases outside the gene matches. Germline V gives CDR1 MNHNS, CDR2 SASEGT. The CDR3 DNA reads TGTGCCAGCAGCACTATCCAGGGGGTAGAGCAGTTCTTC. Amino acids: CASSTIQGVEQFF.

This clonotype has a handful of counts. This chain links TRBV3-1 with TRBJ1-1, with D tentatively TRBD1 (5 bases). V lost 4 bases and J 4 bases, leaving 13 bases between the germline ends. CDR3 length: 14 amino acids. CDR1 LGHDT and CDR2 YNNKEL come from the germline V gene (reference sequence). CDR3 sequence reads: CASSLRGRGTEAFF. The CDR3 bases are TGTGCCAGCAGCCTTAGGGGTAGGGGCACTGAAGCTTTCTTT.

CDR3 loop: CASSQQENYGYTF. CDR3 DNA: TGTGCCAGCAGCCAACAAGAGAACTATGGCTACACCTTC. The chain employs TRBV12-3 or TRBV12-4 and TRBJ1-2; no firm D call. The CDR3 runs to 13 residues. V was shortened by 6 bases and J by 2 bases, with 10 bases between the two germline ends.

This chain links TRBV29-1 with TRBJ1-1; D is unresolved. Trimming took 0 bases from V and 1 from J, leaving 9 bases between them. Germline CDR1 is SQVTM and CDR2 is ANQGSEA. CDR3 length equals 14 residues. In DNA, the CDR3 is TGCAGCGTTGAAGATCCGTTGGGGAACACTGAAGCTTTCTTT. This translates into CSVEDPLGNTEAFF.

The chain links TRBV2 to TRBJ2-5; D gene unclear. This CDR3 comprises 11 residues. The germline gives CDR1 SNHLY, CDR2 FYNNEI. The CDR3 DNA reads TGTGCATCAGGAGCTCAAGAGACCCAGTACTTC. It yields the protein CASGAQETQYF.

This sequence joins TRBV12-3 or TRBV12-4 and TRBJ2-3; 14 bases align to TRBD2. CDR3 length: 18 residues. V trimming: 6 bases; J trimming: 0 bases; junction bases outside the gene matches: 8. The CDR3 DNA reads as TGTGCCAGCAGCCCCGGACTAGCGGGGGGCCTAAGCACAGATACGCAGTATTTT. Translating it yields CASSPGLAGGLSTDTQYF.

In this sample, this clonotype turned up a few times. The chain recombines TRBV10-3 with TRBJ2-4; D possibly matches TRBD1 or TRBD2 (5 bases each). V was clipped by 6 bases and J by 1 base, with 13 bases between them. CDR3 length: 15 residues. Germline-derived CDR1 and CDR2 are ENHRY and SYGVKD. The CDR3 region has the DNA TGTGCCATCAGCAACACCGGGGCCGCCAAAAACATTCAGTACTTC. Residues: CAISNTGAAKNIQYF.

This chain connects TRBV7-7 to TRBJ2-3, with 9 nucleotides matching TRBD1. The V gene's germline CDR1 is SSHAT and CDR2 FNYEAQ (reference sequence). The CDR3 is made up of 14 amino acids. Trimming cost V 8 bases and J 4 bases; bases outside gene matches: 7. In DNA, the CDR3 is TGTGCCAGCGGCCCGGGGACAGGGTCAGATACGCAGTATTTT. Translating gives CASGPGTGSDTQYF.

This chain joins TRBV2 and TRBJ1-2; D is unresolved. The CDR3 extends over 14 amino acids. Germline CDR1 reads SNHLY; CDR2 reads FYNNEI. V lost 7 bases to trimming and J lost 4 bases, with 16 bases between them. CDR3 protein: CASKRQAGPYGYTF. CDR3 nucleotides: TGTGCCAGCAAACGACAAGCAGGACCCTATGGCTACACCTTC. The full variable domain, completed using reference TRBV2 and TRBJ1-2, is EPEVTQTPSHQVTQMGQEVILRCVPISNHLYFYWYRQILGQKVEFLVSFYNNEISEKSEIFDDQFSVERPDGSNFTLKIRSTKLEDSAMYFCASKRQAGPYGYTFGSGTRLTVV.